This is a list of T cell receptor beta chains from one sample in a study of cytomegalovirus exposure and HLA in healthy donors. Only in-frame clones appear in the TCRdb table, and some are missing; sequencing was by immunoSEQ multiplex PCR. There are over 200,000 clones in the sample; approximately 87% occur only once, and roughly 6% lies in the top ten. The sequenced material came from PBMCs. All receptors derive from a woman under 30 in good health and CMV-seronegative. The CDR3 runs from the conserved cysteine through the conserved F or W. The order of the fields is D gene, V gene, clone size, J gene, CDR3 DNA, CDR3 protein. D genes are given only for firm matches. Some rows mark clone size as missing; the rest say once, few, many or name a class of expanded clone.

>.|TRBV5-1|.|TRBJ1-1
TGCGCCAGCATGTTGATTGCTGGAGCTTTCTTT
CASMLIAGAFF
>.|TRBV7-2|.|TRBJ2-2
TGTGCCAGCGGGGAAGTGGCGTCAATACTGAGGACCGGGGAGCTGTTTTTT
CASGEVASILRTGELFF
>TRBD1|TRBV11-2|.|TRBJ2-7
TGTGCCAGCAGCTTAGTGTCCCCCCCAACAGGGGCCTACGAGCAGTACTTC
CASSLVSPPTGAYEQYF
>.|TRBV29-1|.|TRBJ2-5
TGCAGCGGCGCCGGGGACGGTACGCAAGAGACCCAGTACTTC
CSGAGDGTQETQYF
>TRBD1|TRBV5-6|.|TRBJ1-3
TGTGCCAGCAGCTTTCAGGGGGGATCTGGAAACACCATATATTTT
CASSFQGGSGNTIYF
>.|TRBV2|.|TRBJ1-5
TGTGCCAGCAGGGGGGTGGTCAATCAGCCCCAGCATTTT
CASRGVVNQPQHF
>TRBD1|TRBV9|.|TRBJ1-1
TGTGCCAGCAGCGTAGAATCGACAGGGAGAACTGAAGCTTTCTTT
CASSVESTGRTEAFF
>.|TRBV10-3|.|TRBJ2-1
TGTGCCATCAGTGAGGGGGGGAGCGAGCAGTTCTTC
CAISEGGSEQFF
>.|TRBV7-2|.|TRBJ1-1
TGTGCCAGCAGCCAAGGACGTAACACTGAAGCTTTCTTT
CASSQGRNTEAFF
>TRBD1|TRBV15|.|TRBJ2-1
TGTGCCACCAGCAGAGCGTACGGACAGGGGGCCTACAATGAGCAGTTCTTC
CATSRAYGQGAYNEQFF
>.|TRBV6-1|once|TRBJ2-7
TGTGCCAGCAGTGAGGAGGGGTCAACCTACGGGCAGTACTTC
CASSEEGSTYGQYF
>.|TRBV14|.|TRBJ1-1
TGTGCCAGCAGCCATGGGCCGGACCGGGTTGGGGCTTTCTTT
CASSHGPDRVGAFF
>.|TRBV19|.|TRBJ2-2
TGTGCCAGTAGTATAGTCCGGGGGATGGACGCCGGGGAGCTGTTTTTT
CASSIVRGMDAGELFF
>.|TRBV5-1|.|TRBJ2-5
TGCGCCAGCAGCCCCGAGGTGAGAAGAGAAGAGACCCAGTACTTC
CASSPEVRREETQYF
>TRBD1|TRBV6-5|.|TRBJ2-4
TGTGCCAGCAGTCGACAGGGGGCACAAAACATTCAGTACTTC
CASSRQGAQNIQYF
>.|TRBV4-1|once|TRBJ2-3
TGCGCCAGCAGCCCCGGGGTAGCGGCGACAGATACGCAGTATTTT
CASSPGVAATDTQYF
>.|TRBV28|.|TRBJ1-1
TGTGCCAGCAGTCCACGGGGGACTCAAGCTTTCTTT
CASSPRGTQAFF
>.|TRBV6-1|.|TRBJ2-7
TGTGCCAGCAGTTTCCTCGGGGGAACCTACGAGCAGTACTTC
CASSFLGGTYEQYF
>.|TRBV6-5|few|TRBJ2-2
TGTGCCAGCAAATCACGAAGGAACACCGGGGAGCTGTTTTTT
CASKSRRNTGELFF
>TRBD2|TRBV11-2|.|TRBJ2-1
TGTGCCAGCAGCTCCGGGGGGAGCTCCTACAATGAGCAGTTCTTC
CASSSGGSSYNEQFF